This record looks at one T cell receptor beta chain sequence and its context. Antigen unknown. CDR3 length: 15 residues. CDR1 is SGHNT and CDR2 is YYREEE in the germline V gene (reference sequence). The J segment lost 5 bases and the V segment lost 0 bases, leaving 7 bases of the junction unmatched. The data originate from a study of cytotoxic CD8 clonotypes in ibrutinib-treated CLL. Study results and caveats: Clonality was higher at baseline than in age-matched healthy donors and tracked circulating CD8+ T-cell counts.

Method: immunoSEQ multiplex PCR; TCRdb's copy keeps in-frame clones and lacks some. Among about 300,000 clones listed, 60% to 80% were seen once. The sequenced sample was PBMCs, obtained at disease progression, from a patient treated with ibrutinib. The origin of this receptor is a human donor with chronic lymphocytic leukemia. The rearrangement uses TRBV5-4 and TRBJ2-7; 8 bases agree with TRBD1. CDR3 sequence (DNA): TGTGCCAGCAGCTTGGCGGGACAGGCGATGCACGAGCAGTACTTC. It translates to CASSLAGQAMHEQYF.